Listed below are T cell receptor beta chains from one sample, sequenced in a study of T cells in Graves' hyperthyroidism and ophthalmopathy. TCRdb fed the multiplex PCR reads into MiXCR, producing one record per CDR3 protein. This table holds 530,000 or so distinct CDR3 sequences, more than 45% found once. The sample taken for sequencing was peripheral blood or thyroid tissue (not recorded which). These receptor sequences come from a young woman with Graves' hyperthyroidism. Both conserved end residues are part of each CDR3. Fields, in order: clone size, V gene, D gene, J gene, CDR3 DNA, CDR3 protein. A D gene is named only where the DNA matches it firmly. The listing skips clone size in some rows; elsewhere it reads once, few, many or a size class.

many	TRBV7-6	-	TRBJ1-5	TGTGCCAGCAGCTTAGGTCCAAGATTTAGCAATCAGCCCCAGCATTTT	CASSLGPRFSNQPQHF
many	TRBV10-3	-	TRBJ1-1	TGTGCCATCAGTGGATCGGAAGGAACAGGGTCGAACACTGAAGCTTTCTTT	CAISGSEGTGSNTEAFF
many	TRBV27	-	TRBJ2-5	TGTCGCAAGAGGACAGTACAAGAGACCCAGTACTTC	CRKRTVQETQYF
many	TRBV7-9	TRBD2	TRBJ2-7	TGTGCCAGCAGCCTCGCGGGGGAGAGCTACGAGCAGTACTTC	CASSLAGESYEQYF
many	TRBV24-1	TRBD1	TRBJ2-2	TGTGCCACCAGTGAGTCCGGGACAGGGAACACCGGGGAGCTGTTTTTT	CATSESGTGNTGELFF
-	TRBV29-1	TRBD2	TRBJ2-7	TGCAGCGTTGGGCAGGGAGGGGACGGCTACGAGCAGTACTTC	CSVGQGGDGYEQYF
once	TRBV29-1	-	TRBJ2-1	TGCAGTGCCCAGCAGGGTATGGATGAGCAGTTCTTC	CSAQQGMDEQFF
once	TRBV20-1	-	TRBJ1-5	TGCAGTGCTAGACCGAGCGGGAGAGCGCCCCAGCATTTT	CSARPSGRAPQHF
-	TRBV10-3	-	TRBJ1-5	TGTGCCATCAGTGATAGTGGCGGCCCCCAGCCCCAGCATTTT	CAISDSGGPQPQHF
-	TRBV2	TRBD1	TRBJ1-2	TGTGCCAGCAGAGCCGGGACAGGCACCTATGGCTACACCTTC	CASRAGTGTYGYTF
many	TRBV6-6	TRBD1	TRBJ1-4	TGTGCCAGCAGTTACTACGGACAGGGTGCTGAAAAACTGTTTTTT	CASSYYGQGAEKLFF
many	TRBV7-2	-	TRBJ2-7	TGTGCCAGCAGCCCATCCTACGAGCAGTACTTC	CASSPSYEQYF
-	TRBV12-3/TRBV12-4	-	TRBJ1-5	TGTGCCAGCAGTCCCTCCCCAGGGACCTATAGCAATCAGCCCCAGCATTTT	CASSPSPGTYSNQPQHF
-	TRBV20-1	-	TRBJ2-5	TGCAGTGCCACCCGTGGGGGACGTCGGGAGACCCAGTACTTC	CSATRGGRRETQYF
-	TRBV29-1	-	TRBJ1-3	TGCAGCGTTGACCCCCCTGGGTCACATGGATGGGGTCTGGGAAACACCATATATTTT	CSVDPPGSHGWGLGNTIYF
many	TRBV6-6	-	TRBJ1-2	TGTGCCAGCAGCCTCCTCTGGGGACAAGGGTTCAACTATGGCTACACCTTC	CASSLLWGQGFNYGYTF
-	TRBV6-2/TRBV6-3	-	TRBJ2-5	TGTGCCAGCAGTGTTGTCGGCCAAGGGACCCAGTACTTC	CASSVVGQGTQYF
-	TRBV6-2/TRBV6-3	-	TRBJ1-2	TGTGCCAGCAAACGGGGGAAGGTGAACTATGGCTACACCTTC	CASKRGKVNYGYTF
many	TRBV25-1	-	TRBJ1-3	TGTGCCAGCAGTGACAGGGTAGCTGGAAACACCATATATTTT	CASSDRVAGNTIYF
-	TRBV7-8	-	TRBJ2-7	TGTGCCAGCAGCTTAGATCGTAGGGACCTGGATCGCGAGCAGTACTTC	CASSLDRRDLDREQYF
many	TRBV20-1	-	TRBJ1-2	TGCAGTGCCTTAGGGTGGGTTTCGGGCTACACCTTC	CSALGWVSGYTF
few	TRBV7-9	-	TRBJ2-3	TGTGCCAGCAGCTCTCACAGGGAGGCAGATACGCAGTATTTT	CASSSHREADTQYF
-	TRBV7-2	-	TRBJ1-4	TGTGCCAGCCCCAGGGCGACTAATGAAAAACTGTTTTTT	CASPRATNEKLFF
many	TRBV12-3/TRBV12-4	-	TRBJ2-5	TGTGCCAGCAGTGCTACTTTAGGAGAGACCCAGTACTTC	CASSATLGETQYF
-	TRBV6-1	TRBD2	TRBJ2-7	TGTGCCAGCAGTGAGCGTATAGCGGGAGGGTTTAGCTCCTACGAGCAGTACTTC	CASSERIAGGFSSYEQYF
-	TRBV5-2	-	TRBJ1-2	TGTGCCAGCAACGACTCAGGGTTGGACTATGGCTACACCTTC	CASNDSGLDYGYTF
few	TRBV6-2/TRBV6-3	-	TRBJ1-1	TGTGCCAGCAGTTACCCCGAGGGGAACACTGAAGCTTTCTTT	CASSYPEGNTEAFF
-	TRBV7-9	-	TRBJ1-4	TGTGCCAGCAGCTCCTCGGGGTTCGAAAAACTGTTTTTT	CASSSSGFEKLFF
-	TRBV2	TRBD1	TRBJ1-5	TGTGCCACCAGTGAGGGACAGAATCAGCCCCAGCATTTT	CATSEGQNQPQHF
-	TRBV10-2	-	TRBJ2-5	TGCGCCAGCACCGGACTCGGGAAAGAGACCCAGTACTTC	CASTGLGKETQYF
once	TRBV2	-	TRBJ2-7	TGTGCCAGCTGGGATAAGGACTACGAGCAGTACTTC	CASWDKDYEQYF
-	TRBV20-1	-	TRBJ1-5	TGCAGTGCTGGCCCCAGCGGGAGCCCACGGGTGAGCAATCAGCCCCAGCATTTT	CSAGPSGSPRVSNQPQHF
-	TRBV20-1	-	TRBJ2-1	TGCAGTGCGCTGGGACTGCCTGAGCAGTTCTTC	CSALGLPEQFF
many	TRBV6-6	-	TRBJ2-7	TGTGCCAGCAGTTACCTACGCTGGCCAGACTACGAGCAGTACTTC	CASSYLRWPDYEQYF
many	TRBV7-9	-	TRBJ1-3	TGTGCCAGCAGCTCCGGCTTGGAGGGAAGCCTGGCTGGAAACACCATATATTTT	CASSSGLEGSLAGNTIYF
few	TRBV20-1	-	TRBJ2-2	TGCACTGCCTTGAAGGGGCCCGACACCGGGGAGCTGTTTTTT	CTALKGPDTGELFF
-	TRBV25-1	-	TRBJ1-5	TGTGCCAGCAGTGAATGGCAGGGCGTCAACCAGCCCCAGCATTTT	CASSEWQGVNQPQHF
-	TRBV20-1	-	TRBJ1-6	TGCAGTACTACCGAACAGGGATCCTATAATTCACCCCTCCACTTT	CSTTEQGSYNSPLHF
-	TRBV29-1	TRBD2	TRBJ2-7	TGCAGCGTTGCCGGACTAGCGGATCTCTCCTACGAGCAGTACTTC	CSVAGLADLSYEQYF
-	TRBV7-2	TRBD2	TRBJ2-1	TGTGCCAGCAGTTACTACAAACGACTAGCGGGAGGCTACAATGAGCAGTTCTTC	CASSYYKRLAGGYNEQFF
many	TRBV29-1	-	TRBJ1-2	TGCAGCGTTGAAGCGGGGATTAGTTATGGCTACACCTTC	CSVEAGISYGYTF
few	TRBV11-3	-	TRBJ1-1	TGTGCCAGCAGAGAACTGGAGAACACTGAAGCTTTCTTT	CASRELENTEAFF